The next 8 T cell receptor beta chains were all read from a single sample in a study of OX40 agonist ivuxolimab in advanced cancers. Using immunoSEQ multiplex PCR, the repertoire was profiled, and TCRdb retains in-frame clones only, with some absent. The table records under 85,000 clones, approximately 81% of them present only once. Source: CD4+ or CD8+ T cells sorted from blood, taken in a trial of the OX40 agonist ivuxolimab. The receptors were sampled from an adult with an advanced solid tumor such as melanoma, head and neck, liver or kidney cancer.

V is TRBV12-1 and J is TRBJ1-1; the DNA was not compared with TRBD1, the D call given in the table. TRBV12-1 is termed a pseudogene. This CDR3 comprises 14 residues. Here the CDR3 reads CASSALTRTAEAFF. In DNA, the CDR3 is TGTGCCAGCAGCGCCTTAACACGGACAGCTGAAGCTTTCTTT.

The gene calls are TRBV7-2 and TRBJ1-5; no clear D. This CDR3 has 13 amino acids. Trimming removed 5 bases at V and 7 bases at J, with 12 bases between. Germline V gives CDR1 SGHTA, CDR2 FQGNSA. CDR3 protein: CASSVSGDQPQHF. The DNA of the CDR3 is TGTGCCAGCAGCGTCTCAGGAGACCAGCCCCAGCATTTT.

This sequence joins TRBV5-4 and TRBJ1-2; D is ambiguous. The CDR3 has 14 amino acids. Trimming removed 3 bases at V and 5 bases at J, with 14 bases between. In germline, CDR1 is SGHNT, CDR2 YYREEE (reference sequence). The CDR3: CASSSGVTFYGYTF. CDR3 DNA sequence: TGTGCCAGCAGCTCTGGGGTGACTTTTTATGGCTACACCTTC.

The genes are TRBV11-3 and TRBJ2-5; tentatively, D is TRBD1 (5 bases). CDR3 length: 13 residues. The V gene lost 1 base and the J gene lost 5 bases, with 8 bases spanning the gap. Germline V lookup: CDR1 SGHNT, CDR2 YENEEA. Written as DNA, the CDR3 is TGTGCCAGCAGCTTAGGGGGCCGGGAGACCCAGTACTTC. This sequence encodes CASSLGGRETQYF.

V and J are TRBV5-1 and TRBJ1-1; 8 bases align to TRBD1. The CDR3 has 17 amino acids. V lost 4 bases and J lost 0; bases outside the gene matches: 11. The V gene's germline CDR1 is SGHRS and CDR2 YFSETQ. This CDR3 reads CASSPDRGGGVNTEAFF. The CDR3 DNA follows: TGCGCCAGCAGCCCTGACAGGGGTGGCGGGGTGAACACTGAAGCTTTCTTT.

The count of this clone is one. The rearrangement joins TRBV7-6 to TRBJ2-6, with 10 positions matching TRBD1. The V and J ends lost 5 bases and 0 bases, in that order; junction bases with no gene match: 4. Germline V gene sequence: CDR1 SGHVS, CDR2 FNYEAQ. CDR3 length: 17 amino acids. DNA of the CDR3: TGTGCCAGCAGCCCCCGACAGGGGGCCTCTGGGGCCAACGTCCTGACTTTC. It encodes CASSPRQGASGANVLTF.

The V call is TRBV6-1, the J call TRBJ1-2; D is perhaps TRBD1 (5 bases). The V gene's germline CDR1 is MNHNS and CDR2 SASEGT. This CDR3 spans 14 amino acids. V lost 4 bases and J 4 bases, leaving 13 bases between the germline ends. CDR3 sequence reads: CASSGGVFSYGYTF. CDR3 in DNA: TGTGCCAGCAGTGGAGGGGTGTTCAGCTATGGCTACACCTTC.

This chain joins TRBV5-1 and TRBJ2-7; 9 positions agree with TRBD1. V shed 2 bases, J shed 0 bases, and the junction held 9 bases outside the gene matches. Germline loops: CDR1 SGHRS, CDR2 YFSETQ. The CDR3 has 17 residues. Written as DNA, the CDR3 is TGCGCCAGCAGCTTAGTAGGAGGACAGGGGCTCTCCTACGAGCAGTACTTC. The encoded protein is CASSLVGGQGLSYEQYF.